Below are 21 T cell receptor beta chains sequenced from a single sample in a study of T-cell memory formation after mild COVID-19. TCRdb reanalysed the 5' RACE reads using MiXCR and keeps one entry per CDR3 protein. The sample consists of 200,000 to 250,000 distinct CDR3 sequences, roughly 10% of them appearing once. Sequenced material: PBMCs or a T cell subset sorted from them (not recorded which). Receptors originate from a man between 18 and 35 years old who had mild COVID-19 (a few samples of this study predate the infection). Cell type and time point are not known.

In its sample, this clonotype was seen many times. This chain links TRBV20-1 with TRBJ2-3; D is unclear. The CDR3 has 14 residues. Trimming left V 3 bases short and J 0 bases short, with 10 bases between. Germline V CDR1 and CDR2: DFQATT, SNEGSKA (reference sequence). The CDR3 DNA follows: TGCAGTGCTAGGTTTCAACGTAGCACAGATACGCAGTATTTT. Residues: CSARFQRSTDTQYF.

V is TRBV25-1 and J is TRBJ2-1; 10 bases match TRBD1. CDR1 and CDR2 from the germline V gene are MGHDK and SYGVNS. With 1 base clipped from V and 3 bases from J, the junction kept 6 bases outside the gene matches. The CDR3 spans 17 residues. CDR3 loop: CASSELGTGALYNEQFF. In DNA, the CDR3 is TGTGCCAGCAGTGAATTAGGGACAGGGGCTCTCTACAATGAGCAGTTCTTC.

This clonotype was seen a few times. This rearrangement joins TRBV27 to TRBJ2-6; D gene ambiguous. The ends were cut back, 3 bases at V and 4 bases at J, with 13 bases in the middle. CDR1 is MNHEY, CDR2 SMNVEV, per germline (reference sequence). The CDR3 has 16 residues. Here the CDR3 reads CASSFTAVGGANVLTF. CDR3 DNA sequence: TGTGCCAGCAGTTTTACAGCTGTAGGCGGGGCCAACGTCCTGACTTTC. Filled out from reference TRBV27 and TRBJ2-6, the complete variable domain reads EAQVTQNPRYLITVTGKKLTVTCSQNMNHEYMSWYRQDPGLGLRQIYYSMNVEVTDKGDVPEGYKVSRKEKRNFPLILESPSPNQTSLYFCASSFTAVGGANVLTFGAGSRLTVL.

This clonotype was found many times. The CDR3: CASGLPGAGANVLTF. The DNA for the CDR3 is TGTGCTAGTGGTTTACCAGGGGCCGGGGCCAACGTCCTGACTTTC. The gene calls are TRBV12-5 and TRBJ2-6, with D possibly matching TRBD1 (6 bases). CDR3 size: 15 residues. Between the trimmed V and J ends, which lost 3 bases and 4 bases, there was a span of 10 bases. The germline V gene has CDR1 LGHNT and CDR2 FRNRAP. Drawing the rest from reference TRBV12-5 and TRBJ2-6, the complete variable domain is DARVTQTPRHKVTEMGQEVTMRCQPILGHNTVFWYRQTMMQGLELLAYFRNRAPLDDSGMPKDRFSAEMPDATLATLKIQPSEPRDSAVYFCASGLPGAGANVLTFGAGSRLTVL.

This clonotype occurred a few times. The gene calls are TRBV28 and TRBJ2-7, with 7 positions matching TRBD1. J gave up 0 bases and V 2 bases, and 10 bases lay outside the gene matches. From germline, CDR1 is MDHEN and CDR2 SYDVKM. The length of the CDR3 is 17 residues. The CDR3 sequence: CASSLAGGAFGSYEQYF. The CDR3 bases are TGTGCCAGCAGTTTAGCAGGGGGAGCCTTCGGCTCCTACGAGCAGTACTTC.

In its sample, this clonotype was seen a few times. V usage is TRBV6-1 and J usage is TRBJ2-3; tentative D call: TRBD1 (5 bases). CDR3 length equals 12 residues. V lost 5 bases, J lost 4 bases, and 7 bases lay in between. Germline V CDR1 and CDR2: MNHNS, SASEGT. CDR3 protein: CASSSQADTQYF. The CDR3 DNA reads TGTGCCAGCAGTTCACAGGCAGATACGCAGTATTTT.

This clonotype was counted between two and nine times. The chain couples TRBV19 to TRBJ1-5; D uncertain. The CDR3 loop spans 14 amino acids. Trimming removed 5 bases at V and 2 bases at J, with 10 bases between. CDR1 is LNHDA and CDR2 is SQIVND in the germline V gene (reference sequence). The CDR3 here is CASSATVGNQPQHF. CDR3 sequence (DNA): TGTGCCAGTAGTGCGACCGTTGGCAATCAGCCCCAGCATTTT.

This clonotype was counted a few times. The chain combines TRBV4-3 with TRBJ2-7, with 11 bases that match TRBD2. There are 15 residues in the CDR3. Germline CDR1 is LGHNA and CDR2 is YSLEER. V lost 2 bases and J lost 3; bases outside the gene matches: 3. CDR3 sequence reads: CASSQPTSGVYEQYF. In DNA, the CDR3 is TGCGCCAGCAGCCAACCGACTAGCGGGGTCTACGAGCAGTACTTC.

This clonotype was recorded at least ten times. The chain has TRBV20-1 and TRBJ2-2; D could derive from TRBD1 or TRBD2 (6 bases each). The V and J ends lost 2 bases and 6 bases respectively, with 13 bases between them. CDR1 is DFQATT, CDR2 SNEGSKA, per germline (reference sequence). The CDR3 sequence is 14 residues long. CDR3 region: CSARPGAVAGELFF. CDR3 DNA: TGCAGTGCTAGACCGGGGGCCGTTGCCGGGGAGCTGTTTTTT.

This clonotype appeared a few times. This chain links TRBV28 with TRBJ2-7, with 14 bases that match TRBD2. Germline values: CDR1 MDHEN, CDR2 SYDVKM. CDR3 length: 15 amino acids. Trimming cost V 6 bases and J 6 bases; bases outside gene matches: 7. The CDR3 DNA reads as TGTGCCAGCAGCTCCCCGACTAGCGGGGGGGGCGAGCAGTACGTC. It specifies CASSSPTSGGGEQYV.

The chain employs TRBV4-3 and TRBJ2-5; D assignment may be TRBD1 or TRBD2 (6 bases each). The CDR3 length is 14 residues. Germline values: CDR1 LGHNA, CDR2 YSLEER. Trimming removed 6 bases from V and 4 bases from J, with 15 bases in between. The CDR3 sequence is CASSQRGARETQYF. In nucleotides, the CDR3 is TGCGCCAGCAGTCAAAGGGGGGCTAGAGAGACCCAGTACTTC.

This clonotype was seen repeatedly, ten times or more. In DNA, the CDR3 is TGTGCCAGCAGCTTAGGACGGCTGAACACTGAAGCTTTCTTT. Protein sequence: CASSLGRLNTEAFF. The chain carries TRBV7-9 and TRBJ1-1; D ambiguous. Between the trimmed V and J ends, which lost 1 base and 0 bases, there was a span of 6 bases. The V gene's germline CDR1 is SEHNR and CDR2 FQNEAQ (reference sequence). The CDR3 has 14 amino acids.

V gene TRBV28 combines with J gene TRBJ2-5, with D perhaps matching TRBD1 (6 bases). The V gene's germline CDR1 is MDHEN and CDR2 SYDVKM. The germline V and J ends were trimmed by 5 bases and 5 bases, with 15 bases remaining between them. CDR3 length: 14 amino acids. CDR3 residues: CASSTTGPWETQYF. CDR3 nucleotide sequence: TGTGCCAGCAGTACTACAGGGCCCTGGGAGACCCAGTACTTC.

In its sample, this clonotype was seen a few times. The chain is built from TRBV29-1 and TRBJ2-3; no reliable D call. The V end lost 4 bases, the J end lost 6 bases, and 14 bases lay between the germline ends. The CDR3 has 13 residues. The germline CDR1 and CDR2 sequences are SQVTM and ANQGSEA. This chain's CDR3 is CSVGSKLADTQYF. The CDR3 bases are TGCAGCGTTGGTTCCAAGCTGGCGGATACGCAGTATTTT.

The rearrangement joins TRBV12-3 or TRBV12-4 to TRBJ2-4, with a weak D call TRBD1 (6 bases). V lost 2 bases, J lost 1 base, and 6 bases lay in between. CDR3 length: 14 amino acids. CDR3 amino acids: CASSLQGAKNIQYF. CDR3 nucleotide sequence: TGTGCCAGCAGTTTACAGGGGGCCAAAAACATTCAGTACTTC.

The J gene is TRBJ1-2, the V gene TRBV30, with D tentatively TRBD1 (6 bases). This CDR3 contains 14 residues. CDR1 and CDR2 (germline): GTSNPN, SVGIG (reference sequence). V was trimmed by 0 bases and J by 5 bases, leaving 13 bases between them. CDR3 DNA: TGTGCCTGGAGTGTTTTCAGGGGTGAATATGGCTACACCTTC. Its translation: CAWSVFRGEYGYTF. The variable domain in full, with the rest retrieved from reference TRBV30 and TRBJ1-2, is SQTIHQWPATLVQPVGSPLSLECTVEGTSNPNLYWYRQAAGRGLQLLFYSVGIGQISSEVPQNLSASRPQDRQFILSSKKLLLSDSGFYLCAWSVFRGEYGYTFGSGTRLTVV.

This clonotype was detected many times. The CDR3 nucleotides are TGCGCCAGCAGCCCTCGGACTAGCGGGGGGGACCCGAGGTCCCAGTACTTC. It codes for CASSPRTSGGDPRSQYF. This sequence joins TRBV5-1 and TRBJ2-5; TRBD2 aligns across 15 bases. This CDR3 contains 17 residues. The V gene end was trimmed by 4 bases and the J gene end by 9 bases; junction bases not matched to a gene: 13. Per germline, CDR1 SGHRS and CDR2 YFSETQ.

This chain joins TRBV19 and TRBJ2-1; no definite D call. Germline assignment: CDR1 LNHDA and CDR2 SQIVND (reference sequence). The CDR3 is made up of 14 amino acids. V dropped 7 bases and J dropped 4 bases, with 14 bases sitting between them. The CDR3 loop reads CASTFGPPYNEQFF. The CDR3 region has the DNA TGTGCCAGTACTTTTGGGCCGCCGTACAATGAGCAGTTCTTC.

This clonotype was counted a few times. The gene calls are TRBV9 and TRBJ2-5; perhaps TRBD1 as D (5 bases). Trimming removed 0 bases at V and 3 bases at J, with 15 bases between. In germline, CDR1 is SGDLS, CDR2 YYNGEE. This CDR3 is built from 16 residues. CDR3 in DNA: TGTGCCAGCAGCGTAGAGGGCAGGGCGAGAGAAGAGACCCAGTACTTC. It is translated as CASSVEGRAREETQYF. Filled out from reference TRBV9 and TRBJ2-5, the complete variable domain reads DSGVTQTPKHLITATGQRVTLRCSPRSGDLSVYWYQQSLDQGLQFLIQYYNGEERAKGNILERFSAQQFPDLHSELNLSSLELGDSALYFCASSVEGRAREETQYFGPGTRLLVL.

The chain carries TRBV5-1 and TRBJ1-1, with D perhaps matching TRBD1 (6 bases). Per germline, CDR1 SGHRS and CDR2 YFSETQ. V dropped 4 bases and J dropped 0 bases, with 13 bases sitting between them. The CDR3 is made up of 15 amino acids. CDR3 DNA sequence: TGCGCCAGCAGCGTACCACAGGGATTGAACACTGAAGCTTTCTTT. This translates into CASSVPQGLNTEAFF.

This clonotype was seen a handful of times. Without the conserved terminal phenylalanine or tryptophan, this CDR3 likely stems from a read error. Because the CDR3's place on the DNA is in doubt, the DNA is left out and the CDR3 is given as listed by TCRdb. The chain is built from TRBV4-2 and TRBJ1-1; the table's D gene call, TRBD1, was not cross checked with the DNA. The CDR3 sequence runs 12 residues, both termini included. The germline CDR1 and CDR2 sequences are LGHNA and YNFKEQ. This CDR3 reads CASSQGDRASSI.